The T cell receptor (beta chain) under discussion was sequenced for a study of OX40 agonist ivuxolimab in advanced cancers. About the research overall: Patients were dosed with the agonistic anti-OX40 (CD134) antibody ivuxolimab. Dose-escalation cases comprised hepatocellular carcinoma, melanoma, renal cell or head and neck cancer. General study points: Nonresponders included some who also had low normalized T-cell clonal expansion.

On this clone: Its target is unknown.

V lost 0 bases to trimming and J lost 5 bases; unmatched junction nucleotides: 16. In germline, CDR1 is GTSNPN, CDR2 SVGIG (reference sequence). CDR3 length: 18 amino acids. Exclusion applied to patients with autoimmune disease history or systemic immunosuppression. Some clones are missing from TCRdb's copy, which holds only in-frame ones; the method was immunoSEQ multiplex PCR. The sample includes about 46,000 clones, about 79% of them seen just once. V usage is TRBV30 and J usage is TRBJ2-1; 7 bases fit TRBD2. The sequencing used CD4+ or CD8+ T cells sorted from blood, collected in a trial of the OX40 agonist ivuxolimab. The source is an adult with an advanced solid tumor such as melanoma, head and neck, liver or kidney cancer. The CDR3 nucleotides are TGTGCCTGGAGTGTATTGGTTCTCTGGACTAGTATTAACAATGAGCAGTTCTTC. It is translated as CAWSVLVLWTSINNEQFF.